This T cell receptor (beta chain) was recovered during a study of lymphopenia after photon versus proton radiotherapy. Produced via immunoSEQ multiplex PCR; TCRdb's table is partial and in-frame only. The sample has approximately 23,000 clones, around 89% seen once. Deletions cut 4 bases from V and 0 bases from J, with 13 bases between. CDR1 and CDR2 (germline): KGHSH, LQKENI. CDR3 length: 16 amino acids. This TCR was sampled from an older man with esophageal cancer. The sequencing used peripheral blood, collected from a patient treated with proton-based radiotherapy. This sequence joins TRBV18 and TRBJ1-3; D gene uncertain. CDR3 nucleotides: TGTGCCAGCTCACAGACCAGCGCTCTCTCTGGAAACACCATATATTTT. As protein: CASSQTSALSGNTIYF. The entire variable domain, with the rest obtained from reference TRBV18 and TRBJ1-3, is as follows: NAGVMQNPRHLVRRRGQEARLRCSPMKGHSHVYWYRQLPEEGLKFMVYLQKENIIDESGMPKERFSAEFPKEGPSILRIQQVVRGDSAAYFCASSQTSALSGNTIYFGEGSWLTVV.